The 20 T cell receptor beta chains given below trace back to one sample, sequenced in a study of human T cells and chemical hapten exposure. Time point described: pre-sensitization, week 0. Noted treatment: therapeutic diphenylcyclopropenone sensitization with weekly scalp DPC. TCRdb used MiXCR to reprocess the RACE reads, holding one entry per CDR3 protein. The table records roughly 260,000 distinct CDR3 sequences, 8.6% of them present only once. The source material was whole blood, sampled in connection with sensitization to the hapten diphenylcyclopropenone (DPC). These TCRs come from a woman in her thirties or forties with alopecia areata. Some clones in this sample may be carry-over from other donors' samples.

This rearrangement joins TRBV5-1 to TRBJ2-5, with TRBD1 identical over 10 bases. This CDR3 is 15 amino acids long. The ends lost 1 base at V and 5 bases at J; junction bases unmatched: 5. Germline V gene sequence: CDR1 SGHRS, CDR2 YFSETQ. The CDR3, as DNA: TGCGCCAGCAGCTTGACGGGACAGGGGACTGAGACCCAGTACTTC. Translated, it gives CASSLTGQGTETQYF.

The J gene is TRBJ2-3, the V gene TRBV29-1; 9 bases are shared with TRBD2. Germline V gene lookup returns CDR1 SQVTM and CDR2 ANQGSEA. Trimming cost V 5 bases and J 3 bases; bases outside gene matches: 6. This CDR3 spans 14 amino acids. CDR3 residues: CSVISSGRTDTQYF. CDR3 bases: TGCAGCGTTATTTCCAGCGGGAGGACAGATACGCAGTATTTT.

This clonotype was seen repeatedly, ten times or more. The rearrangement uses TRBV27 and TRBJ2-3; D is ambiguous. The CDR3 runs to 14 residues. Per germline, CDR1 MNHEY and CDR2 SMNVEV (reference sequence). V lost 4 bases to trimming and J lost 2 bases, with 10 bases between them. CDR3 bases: TGTGCCAGCAGTTGGTCCTACTCCACAGATACGCAGTATTTT. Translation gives CASSWSYSTDTQYF.

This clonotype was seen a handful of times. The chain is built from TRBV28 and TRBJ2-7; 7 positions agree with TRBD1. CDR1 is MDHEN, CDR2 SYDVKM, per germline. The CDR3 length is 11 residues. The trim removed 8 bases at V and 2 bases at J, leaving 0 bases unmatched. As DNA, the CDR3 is TGTGCCAGCGGACAGGCCTACGAGCAGTACTTC. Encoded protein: CASGQAYEQYF.

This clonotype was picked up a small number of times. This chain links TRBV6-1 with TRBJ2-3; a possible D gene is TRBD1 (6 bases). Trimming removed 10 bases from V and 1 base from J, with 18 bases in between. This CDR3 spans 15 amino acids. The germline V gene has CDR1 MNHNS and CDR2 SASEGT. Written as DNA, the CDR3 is TGTGCCACCCGAAGAGGGGGAGTACGCACAGATACGCAGTATTTT. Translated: CATRRGGVRTDTQYF.

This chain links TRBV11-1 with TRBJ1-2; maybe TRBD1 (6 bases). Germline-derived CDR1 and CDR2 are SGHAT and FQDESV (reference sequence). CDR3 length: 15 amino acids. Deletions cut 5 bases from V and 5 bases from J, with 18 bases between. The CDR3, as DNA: TGTGCCAGCAGCCCGGAAGTCGGACAGTTTTATGGCTACACCTTC. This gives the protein CASSPEVGQFYGYTF.

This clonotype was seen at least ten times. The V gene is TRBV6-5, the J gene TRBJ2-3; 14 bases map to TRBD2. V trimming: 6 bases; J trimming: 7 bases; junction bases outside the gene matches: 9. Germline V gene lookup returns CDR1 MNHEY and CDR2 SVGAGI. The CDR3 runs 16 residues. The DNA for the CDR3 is TGTGCCAGCAGACCGGGACTAGCGGGAGCAGCGCATACGCAGTATTTT. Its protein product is CASRPGLAGAAHTQYF.

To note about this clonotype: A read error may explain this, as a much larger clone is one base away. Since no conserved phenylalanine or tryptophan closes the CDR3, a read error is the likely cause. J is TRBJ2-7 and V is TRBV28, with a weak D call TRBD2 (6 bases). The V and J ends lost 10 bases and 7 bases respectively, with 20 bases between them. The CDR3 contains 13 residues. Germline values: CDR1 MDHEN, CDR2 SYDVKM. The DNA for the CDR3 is TGTGCCACCTTTCCCGGCGGGACGGCGGAGCAGTACTCC. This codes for CATFPGGTAEQYS.

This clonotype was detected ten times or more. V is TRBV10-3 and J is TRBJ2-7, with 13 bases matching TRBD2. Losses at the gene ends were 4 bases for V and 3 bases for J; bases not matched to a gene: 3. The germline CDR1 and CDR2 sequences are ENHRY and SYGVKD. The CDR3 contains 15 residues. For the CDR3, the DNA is TGTGCCATCAGTGCGGGACTAGCGGGGAACTACGAGCAGTACTTC. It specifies CAISAGLAGNYEQYF.

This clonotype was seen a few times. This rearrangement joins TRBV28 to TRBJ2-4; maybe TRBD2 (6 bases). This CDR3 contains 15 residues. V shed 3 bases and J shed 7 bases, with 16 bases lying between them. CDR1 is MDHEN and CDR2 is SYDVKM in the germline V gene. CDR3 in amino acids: CASSFMEGFKNIQYF. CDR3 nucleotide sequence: TGTGCCAGCAGTTTCATGGAGGGATTTAAGAACATTCAGTACTTC.

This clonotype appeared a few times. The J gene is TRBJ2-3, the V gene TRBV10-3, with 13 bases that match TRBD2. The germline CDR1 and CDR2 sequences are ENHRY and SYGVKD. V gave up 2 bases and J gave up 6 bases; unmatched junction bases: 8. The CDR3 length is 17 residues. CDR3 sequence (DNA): TGTGCCATCAGTGAGCGGGGACTAGCGGGGTCCAGGGATACGCAGTATTTT. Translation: CAISERGLAGSRDTQYF.

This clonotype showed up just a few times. CDR3 region: CASSLPRATNEKLFF. The DNA of the CDR3 is TGTGCCAGCTCACTTCCTCGAGCAACTAATGAAAAACTGTTTTTT. The chain uses TRBV18 and TRBJ1-4; D is uncertain. Germline CDR1 reads KGHSH; CDR2 reads LQKENI. The CDR3 loop spans 15 amino acids. V shed 4 bases and J shed 0 bases, with 9 bases lying between them.

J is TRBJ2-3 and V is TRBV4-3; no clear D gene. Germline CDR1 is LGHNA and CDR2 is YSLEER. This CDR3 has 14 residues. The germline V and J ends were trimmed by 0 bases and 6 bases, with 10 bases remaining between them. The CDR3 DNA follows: TGCGCCAGCAGCCAAGATAATTTGAGGGATACGCAGTATTTT. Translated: CASSQDNLRDTQYF.

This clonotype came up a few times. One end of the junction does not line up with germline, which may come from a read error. The CDR3 DNA is TGTGCTAGCAGCTTAGGGGGACAGAACTACGAGCAGTACTTC. Amino acids: CASSLGGQNYEQYF. The chain links TRBV7-7 to TRBJ2-7; TRBD1 matches 7 bases. The V gene's germline CDR1 is SSHAT and CDR2 FNYEAQ (reference sequence). CDR3 length: 14 amino acids.

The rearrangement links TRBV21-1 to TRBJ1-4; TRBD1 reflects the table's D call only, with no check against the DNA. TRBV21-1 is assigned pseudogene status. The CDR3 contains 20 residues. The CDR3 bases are TGTGCCAGCAGCAAAAGCGGGCAATGGGGCCGGGACGCAACTAATGAAAAACTGTTTTTT. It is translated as CASSKSGQWGRDATNEKLFF.

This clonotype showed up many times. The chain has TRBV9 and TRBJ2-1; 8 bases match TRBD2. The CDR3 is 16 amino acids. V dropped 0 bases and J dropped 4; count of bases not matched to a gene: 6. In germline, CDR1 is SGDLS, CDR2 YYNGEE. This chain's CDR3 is CASSVAGGPPYNEQFF. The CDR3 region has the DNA TGTGCCAGCAGCGTAGCGGGGGGGCCCCCGTACAATGAGCAGTTCTTC.

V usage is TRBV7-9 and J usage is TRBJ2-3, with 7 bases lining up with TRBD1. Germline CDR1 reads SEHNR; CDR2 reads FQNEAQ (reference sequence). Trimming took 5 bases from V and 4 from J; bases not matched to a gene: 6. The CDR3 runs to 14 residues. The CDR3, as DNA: TGTGCCAGCAGCGAAGACAGGGCCCCAGATACGCAGTATTTT. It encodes CASSEDRAPDTQYF.

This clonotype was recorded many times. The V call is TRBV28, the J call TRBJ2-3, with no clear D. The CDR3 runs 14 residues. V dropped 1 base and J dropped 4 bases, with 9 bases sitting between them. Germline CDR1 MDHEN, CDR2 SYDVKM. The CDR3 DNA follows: TGTGCCAGCAGTTTATCTGGCCACGCAGATACGCAGTATTTT. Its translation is CASSLSGHADTQYF.

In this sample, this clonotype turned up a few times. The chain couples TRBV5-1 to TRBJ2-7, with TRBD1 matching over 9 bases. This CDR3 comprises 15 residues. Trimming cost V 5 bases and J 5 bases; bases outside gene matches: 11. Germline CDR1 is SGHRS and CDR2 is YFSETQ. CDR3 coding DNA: TGCGCCAGCAGTTACAGGGGGCCCGGTCGAAACGAGCAGTACTTC. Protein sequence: CASSYRGPGRNEQYF.

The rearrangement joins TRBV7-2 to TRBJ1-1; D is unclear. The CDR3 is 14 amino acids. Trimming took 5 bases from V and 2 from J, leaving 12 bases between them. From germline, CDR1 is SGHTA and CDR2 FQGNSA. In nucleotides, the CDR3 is TGTGCCAGCAGCCCATACAGAGGAAACACTGAAGCTTTCTTT. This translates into CASSPYRGNTEAFF.